This entry lists 16 T cell receptor beta chains sequenced from one sample in a study of T cells in tuberculosis. Some clones are missing from TCRdb's copy, which holds only in-frame ones; the method was immunoSEQ multiplex PCR. In the table there are roughly 41,000 clones, around 93% of which are singletons. The source material was PBMCs. Every receptor here comes from a donor under 30 with latent tuberculosis or without tuberculosis infection. Some clones in this sample may be carry-over from other donors' samples.

J is TRBJ2-1 and V is TRBV19, with TRBD2 identical over 12 bases. Germline V lookup: CDR1 LNHDA, CDR2 SQIVND (reference sequence). This CDR3 is built from 15 residues. With V trimmed by 5 bases and J by 5 bases, 4 bases remained unmatched. The CDR3 nucleotides are TGTGCCAGTAGTCTAAGGACTAGCGGGAACAATGAGCAGTTCTTC. Amino acid sequence: CASSLRTSGNNEQFF.

The chain couples TRBV29-1 to TRBJ2-2; weak D call: TRBD1 (5 bases). The germline V gene encodes CDR1 SQVTM and CDR2 ANQGSEA. With 6 bases removed from V and 1 base from J, the gap between germline ends came to 6 bases. The CDR3 has 12 amino acids. For the CDR3, the DNA is TGCAGCGTGGACAAGAACACCGGGGAGCTGTTTTTT. This encodes CSVDKNTGELFF.

This sequence joins TRBV7-2 and TRBJ2-7, with 14 bases that match TRBD2. Germline CDR1 SGHTA, CDR2 FQGNSA. V shed 5 bases, J shed 3 bases, and the junction held 3 bases outside the gene matches. CDR3 size: 15 residues. CDR3 sequence (DNA): TGTGCCAGCAGCCCGGGACTAGCGGGGGTCTACGAGCAGTACTTC. Translation: CASSPGLAGVYEQYF.

The chain combines TRBV5-6 with TRBJ1-6; 7 nucleotides line up with TRBD1. The V gene end was trimmed by 1 base and the J gene end by 7 bases; junction bases not matched to a gene: 2. The V gene's germline CDR1 is SGHDT and CDR2 YYEEEE. There are 14 residues in the CDR3. CDR3 DNA: TGTGCCAGCAGCTTGATACAGGGGAATTCACCCCTCCACTTT. It encodes CASSLIQGNSPLHF.

This rearrangement joins TRBV20-1 to TRBJ2-7; a weak D match, TRBD2 (6 bases). V lost 6 bases and J 6 bases, leaving 12 bases between the germline ends. Germline CDR1 DFQATT, CDR2 SNEGSKA (reference sequence). The CDR3 extends over 11 amino acids. As DNA, the CDR3 is TGCAGTGCCCCAGAGGGAGGCGAGCAGTACTTC. This translates into CSAPEGGEQYF.

This clone was picked up one time. The chain employs TRBV27 and TRBJ1-3; D gene unclear. This CDR3 comprises 13 residues. Trimming pared 0 bases from V and 7 bases from J, leaving 7 bases between. Per germline, CDR1 MNHEY and CDR2 SMNVEV (reference sequence). The CDR3 loop reads CASSLSFGNTIYF. In DNA, the CDR3 is TGTGCCAGCAGTTTATCGTTCGGGAACACCATATATTTT.

This chain links TRBV5-8 with TRBJ2-3, with TRBD2 identical over 13 bases. The CDR3 runs to 18 residues. The V gene's germline CDR1 is SGHTS and CDR2 YDEGEE. The V segment lost 4 bases and the J segment 0 bases; nucleotides outside the gene matches: 8. The chain's CDR3 is CASSQLAGGLASTDTQYF. The CDR3 DNA is TGTGCCAGCAGCCAACTAGCGGGGGGGCTAGCTAGCACAGATACGCAGTATTTT.

The sample holds one count of this clone. The chain employs TRBV30 and TRBJ2-7, with D maybe TRBD2 (6 bases). The CDR3 is 14 residues long. The V and J ends lost 0 bases and 5 bases respectively, with 14 bases between them. Per the germline V gene, CDR1 is GTSNPN and CDR2 is SVGIG (reference sequence). The CDR3 sequence is CAWSVLRGSHEQYF. The CDR3 DNA sequence: TGTGCCTGGAGTGTACTCCGGGGGAGTCACGAGCAGTACTTC.

The gene calls are TRBV5-8 and TRBJ1-1; weak D call: TRBD1 (6 bases). Germline assignment: CDR1 SGHTS and CDR2 YDEGEE. Trimming shortened V by 2 bases and J by 4 bases, and 12 bases separated the two germline ends. CDR3 length equals 14 residues. The CDR3 reads CASSFGQWATEAFF. For the CDR3, the DNA is TGTGCCAGCAGCTTCGGACAGTGGGCCACTGAAGCTTTCTTT.

This chain links TRBV7-2 with TRBJ2-7, with 8 bases matching TRBD1. J was trimmed by 7 bases and V by 1 base; bases with no gene match: 6. Germline CDR1 is SGHTA and CDR2 is FQGNSA. This CDR3 comprises 14 residues. CDR3 in DNA: TGTGCCAGCAGCTTAGGGACAGGGCCGGGTGAGCAGTACTTC. It specifies CASSLGTGPGEQYF.

The CDR3 region is CASSQGSGRGSGGYTF. Here the CDR3 DNA reads TGCGCCAGCAGTCAAGGTTCAGGCAGAGGGAGCGGGGGCTACACCTTC. The V and J genes are TRBV23-1 and TRBJ1-2; D ambiguous. TRBV23-1 is an open reading frame whose function is uncertain. V lost 2 bases, J lost 8 bases, and 21 bases lay in between. This CDR3 comprises 16 residues.

CDR3 in amino acids: CASSLYGTSGGFNEQFF. In DNA, the CDR3 is TGTGCCAGCAGCTTATACGGCACTAGCGGGGGTTTCAATGAGCAGTTCTTC. The chain carries TRBV7-2 and TRBJ2-1, with 11 nucleotides matching TRBD2. CDR1 and CDR2 (germline): SGHTA, FQGNSA. The CDR3 runs 17 residues. The trim removed 2 bases at V and 6 bases at J, leaving 9 bases unmatched.

This rearrangement joins TRBV5-1 to TRBJ1-1, with TRBD1 matching 7 bases. The trim removed 1 base at V and 0 bases at J, leaving 3 bases unmatched. The CDR3 is 15 residues long. The germline V gene encodes CDR1 SGHRS and CDR2 YFSETQ. For the CDR3, the DNA is TGCGCCAGCAGCTTGCTGACAGGGTTGAACACTGAAGCTTTCTTT. It codes for CASSLLTGLNTEAFF.

This clone was observed once. This chain joins TRBV11-2 and TRBJ1-2; perhaps TRBD1 as D (5 bases). This CDR3 spans 13 amino acids. V shed 3 bases and J shed 8 bases, with 13 bases lying between them. Germline values: CDR1 SGHAT, CDR2 FQNNGV. CDR3 nucleotides: TGTGCCAGCAGCTTGGGTGCAGGGTACGGCTACACCTTC. It specifies CASSLGAGYGYTF.

In this sample, this clone turned up once. This rearrangement joins TRBV4-3 to TRBJ1-1, with TRBD1 identical over 8 bases. V dropped 0 bases and J dropped 8; count of bases not matched to a gene: 11. CDR1 is LGHNA, CDR2 YSLEER, per germline. CDR3 size: 16 residues. In nucleotides, the CDR3 is TGCGCCAGCAGCCAAGATAGAGGGGGGTCAGGGGGCGAAGCTTTCTTT. This translates into CASSQDRGGSGGEAFF.

The rearrangement uses TRBV28 and TRBJ2-1; 12 bases are shared with TRBD2. CDR1 is MDHEN, CDR2 SYDVKM, per germline. The CDR3 loop spans 17 amino acids. V shed 4 bases and J 5 bases; nucleotides not matched to a gene: 9. The CDR3 protein is CASSSSGGAGFHNEQFF. The CDR3 coding sequence is TGTGCCAGCAGTTCTAGCGGGGGGGCAGGTTTCCACAATGAGCAGTTCTTC.